A selection of T cell receptor beta chains follows, all from one sample in a study of neurological immune-mediated disorders. TCRdb redid the calling of the 5' RACE reads with MiXCR, one entry per CDR3 protein. This table has around 64,000 distinct CDR3 sequences, roughly an eighth appearing once. The material sequenced was PBMCs. The receptors here all came from a woman aged 60-75 years with HTLV-1-associated myelopathy (HAM/TSP). Both conserved end residues are part of each CDR3. D genes are given only for firm matches. Clone size is not always given. Where it is, it says once, few, many or a class for expanded clones.

d_gene,abundance,j_gene,v_gene,len,CDR3nt,CDR3aa
TRBD2,NA,TRBJ2-5,TRBV2,15,TGTGCCAGCAGTGTCCTAGCGGGACCTATGGAGACCCAGTACTTC,CASSVLAGPMETQYF
NA,NA,TRBJ2-5,TRBV6-6,14,TGTGCCAGCAGTTACTCAAGGGCCGTGGAGACCCAGTACTTC,CASSYSRAVETQYF
NA,many,TRBJ1-5,TRBV7-2,15,TGTGCCAGCAGCTTAGAAGGGGGAAGCAATCAGCCCCAGCATTTT,CASSLEGGSNQPQHF
TRBD1,many,TRBJ1-1,TRBV5-1,14,TGCGCCAGCTCGACAGGGGAGCAGGGCACTGAAGCTTTCTTT,CASSTGEQGTEAFF
NA,many,TRBJ2-1,TRBV7-9,13,TGTGCCAGCAGCGCGAGGGTTTGGGATGAGCAGTTCTTC,CASSARVWDEQFF
TRBD2,NA,TRBJ2-1,TRBV12-3/TRBV12-4,15,TGTGCCAGCAGTTCCAGTGGACTAGGAAACACAGTGCAGTTCTTC,CASSSSGLGNTVQFF
NA,many,TRBJ2-3,TRBV3-1,14,TGTGCCAGCAGCTCCCGTGCTAGCACAGATACGCAGTATTTT,CASSSRASTDTQYF
TRBD1,many,TRBJ1-6,TRBV7-3,15,TGTGCCAGCAGCTTAGACGGACAGGCTAATTCACCCCTCCACTTT,CASSLDGQANSPLHF
NA,many,TRBJ1-1,TRBV4-2,14,TGTGCCAGCAGCCAAGGACAGCCGAACACTGAAGCTTTCTTT,CASSQGQPNTEAFF
NA,many,TRBJ2-7,TRBV7-9,14,TGTGCCAGCAGCTTGAACAGGGTCCCGGACGAGCAGTACTTC,CASSLNRVPDEQYF
NA,many,TRBJ1-4,TRBV5-6,15,TGTGCCAGCAGCTTGCTGGCGAAGGGTGGGGAAAAACTGTTTTTT,CASSLLAKGGEKLFF
NA,many,TRBJ2-3,TRBV5-4,15,TGTGCCAGCAGCTTCCTTGGAGGGGGGGTAGATACGCAGTATTTT,CASSFLGGGVDTQYF
NA,many,TRBJ1-1,TRBV10-3,14,TGTGCCTCTTCCCCGCGGGGTGTGAACACTGAAGCTTTCTTT,CASSPRGVNTEAFF
NA,many,TRBJ1-1,TRBV5-1,13,TGCGCCAGCGGGGTCTTGCCTGGGGCTGAAGCTTTCTTT,CASGVLPGAEAFF
NA,NA,TRBJ1-2,TRBV5-1,15,TGCGCCAGCAGCGCGGCCCAGGGCCCTGGGGAGGGCTACACCTTC,CASSAAQGPGEGYTF
NA,many,TRBJ1-1,TRBV4-1,12,TGCGCCAGCAGCCGGATCGAAGGTGAAGCTTTCTTT,CASSRIEGEAFF
TRBD1,many,TRBJ2-5,TRBV28,16,TGTGCCAGCAGTTTATTAGGGACAGGGGGCTCTGAGACCCAGTACTTC,CASSLLGTGGSETQYF
NA,many,TRBJ2-5,TRBV12-3/TRBV12-4,14,TGTGCCAGCAGTTTGTATCTGGATCAAGAGACCCAGTACTTC,CASSLYLDQETQYF
NA,many,TRBJ1-1,TRBV4-1,15,TGCGCCAGCAGCCAAGACCTGCAAACCGGGGCTGAAGCTTTCTTT,CASSQDLQTGAEAFF
TRBD1,many,TRBJ2-7,TRBV2,14,TGTGCCAGCAGTACTACAGGGGGAAGTTACGAGCAGTACTTC,CASSTTGGSYEQYF
TRBD2,many,TRBJ2-7,TRBV20-1,15,TGCAGTGCTAGAGATCATTTGACTAGCGCCTACGAGCAGTACTTC,CSARDHLTSAYEQYF
NA,few,TRBJ2-5,TRBV3-1,14,TGTGCCAGCAGCCAGGCCGGCGGAAAAGAGACCCAGTACTTC,CASSQAGGKETQYF
TRBD1,many,TRBJ1-4,TRBV5-1,15,TGCGCCAGCAGCTCACAGGGGGCCATTAATGAAAAACTGTTTTTT,CASSSQGAINEKLFF
NA,many,TRBJ2-1,TRBV29-1,11,TGCAGCGTTGTGAGCTACAATGAGCAGTTCTTC,CSVVSYNEQFF
TRBD2,many,TRBJ2-7,TRBV3-1,13,TGTGCCAGCAGAAGGCTAGCGGGAGACGAGCAGTACTTC,CASRRLAGDEQYF
NA,many,TRBJ1-1,TRBV4-2,17,TGTGCCAGCAGCCAAGCCCTAAGATCAGGATTGAACACTGAAGCTTTCTTT,CASSQALRSGLNTEAFF
TRBD2,many,TRBJ2-7,TRBV3-1,16,TGTGCCAGCAGCCCCCAAACTAGCGGGAGACCTAACGAGCAGTACTTC,CASSPQTSGRPNEQYF
NA,many,TRBJ2-1,TRBV19,14,TGTGCCAGTAGTAGTATTCGGGGAGGGGGTGAGCAGTTCTTC,CASSSIRGGGEQFF
NA,NA,TRBJ2-2,TRBV21-1,16,TGTGCCAGCAGCAAAAGGGAACAGGGAGCAATCGGGGAGCTGTTTTTT,CASSKREQGAIGELFF
NA,NA,TRBJ1-6,TRBV4-1,16,TGCGCCAGCAGCCAAGTATCCGGGGGCAAAGGGTCACCCCTCCACTTT,CASSQVSGGKGSPLHF
NA,few,TRBJ2-1,TRBV18,17,TGTGCCAGCTCACCACTTTTAGGCGGCAGCTCCTACAATGAGCAGTTCTTC,CASSPLLGGSSYNEQFF
NA,many,TRBJ1-2,TRBV25-1,12,TGTGCCAGCAGTGAAGATTCAAGGGGCTACACCTTC,CASSEDSRGYTF
NA,many,TRBJ2-3,TRBV20-1,10,TGCAGTGCTAGGGCATATACGCAGTATTTT,CSARAYTQYF
TRBD2,NA,TRBJ2-2,TRBV12-3/TRBV12-4,18,TGTGCCAGCAGTTTTGAAGGGTGGACTAGCGGGAGGTACGGGGAGCTGGTTTTT,CASSFEGWTSGRYGELVF
NA,many,TRBJ2-5,TRBV5-1,15,TGCGCCAGCAGCTTGGCCGCTGGGCCCGTGGAGACCCAGTACTTC,CASSLAAGPVETQYF
NA,many,TRBJ1-2,TRBV4-1,14,TGCGCCAGCAGCCTTTTGCAAGGGGATTATGGCTACACCTTC,CASSLLQGDYGYTF
NA,few,TRBJ2-7,TRBV6-9,13,TGTGCCAGCAGTCCTCAGGTCTTCTACGAGCAGTACTTC,CASSPQVFYEQYF